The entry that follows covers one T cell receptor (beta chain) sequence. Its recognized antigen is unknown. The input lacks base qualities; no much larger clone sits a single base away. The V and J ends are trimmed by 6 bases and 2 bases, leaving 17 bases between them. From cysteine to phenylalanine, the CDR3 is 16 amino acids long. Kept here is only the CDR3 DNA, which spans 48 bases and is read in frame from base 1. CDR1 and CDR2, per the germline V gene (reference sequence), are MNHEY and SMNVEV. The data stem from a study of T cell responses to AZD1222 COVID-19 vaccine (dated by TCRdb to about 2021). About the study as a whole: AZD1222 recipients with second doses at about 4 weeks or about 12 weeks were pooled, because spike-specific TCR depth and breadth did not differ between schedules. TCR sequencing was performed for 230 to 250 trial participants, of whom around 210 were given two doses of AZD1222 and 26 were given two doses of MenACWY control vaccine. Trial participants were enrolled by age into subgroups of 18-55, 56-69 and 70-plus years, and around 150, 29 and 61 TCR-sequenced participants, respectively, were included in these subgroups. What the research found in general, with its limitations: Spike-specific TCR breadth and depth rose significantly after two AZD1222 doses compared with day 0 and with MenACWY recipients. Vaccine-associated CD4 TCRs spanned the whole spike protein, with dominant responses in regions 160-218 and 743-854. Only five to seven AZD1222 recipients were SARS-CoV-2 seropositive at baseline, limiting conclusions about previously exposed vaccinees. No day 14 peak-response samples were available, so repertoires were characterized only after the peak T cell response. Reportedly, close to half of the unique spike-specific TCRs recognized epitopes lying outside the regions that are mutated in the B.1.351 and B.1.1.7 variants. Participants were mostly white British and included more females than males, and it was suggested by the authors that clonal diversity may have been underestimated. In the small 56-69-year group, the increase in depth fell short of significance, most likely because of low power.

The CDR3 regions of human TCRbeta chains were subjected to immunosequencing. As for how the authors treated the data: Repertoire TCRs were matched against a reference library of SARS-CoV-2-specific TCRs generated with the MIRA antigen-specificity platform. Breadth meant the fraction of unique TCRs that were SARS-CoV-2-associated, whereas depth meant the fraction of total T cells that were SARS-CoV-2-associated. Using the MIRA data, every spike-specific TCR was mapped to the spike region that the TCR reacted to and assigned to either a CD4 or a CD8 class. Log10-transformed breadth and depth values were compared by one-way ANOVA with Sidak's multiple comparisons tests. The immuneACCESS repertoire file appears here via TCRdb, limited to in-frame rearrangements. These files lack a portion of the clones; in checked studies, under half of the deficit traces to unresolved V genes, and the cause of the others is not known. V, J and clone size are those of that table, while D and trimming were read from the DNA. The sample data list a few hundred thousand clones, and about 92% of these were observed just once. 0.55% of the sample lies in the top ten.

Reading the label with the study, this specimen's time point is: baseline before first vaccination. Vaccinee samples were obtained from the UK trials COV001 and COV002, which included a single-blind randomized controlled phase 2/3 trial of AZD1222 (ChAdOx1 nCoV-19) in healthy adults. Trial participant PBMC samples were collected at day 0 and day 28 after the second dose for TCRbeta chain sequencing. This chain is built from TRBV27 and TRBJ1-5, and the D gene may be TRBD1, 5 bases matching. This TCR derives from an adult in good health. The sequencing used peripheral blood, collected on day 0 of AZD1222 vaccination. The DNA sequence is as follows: TGTGCCAGCAGAAAACGGGGGGAAGACGGCAATCAGCCCCAGCATTTT. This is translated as CASRKRGEDGNQPQHF.